This TCR beta chain originates from a study of CD8+ T cells in alopecia areata. On the study more broadly: Tofacitinib was taken orally by treated patients, and the dose was 5 to 10 mg twice daily.

Extraction and reverse transcription of RNA yielded cDNA as the sequencing template. Some clones are missing from TCRdb's copy, which holds only in-frame ones; the method was immunoSEQ multiplex PCR. Found here are some 170,000 clones, 53% of them singletons; the top ten hold 10% to 12%. Specified treatment: oral pan-JAK inhibitor, 5-10 mg twice daily. The study team obtained lesional scalp punch biopsies and peripheral blood from alopecia areata patients. The sequencing used CD8+ T cells sorted from blood, collected at week 24, from a patient treated with tofacitinib. The sequence derives from a human donor with alopecia areata.

CDR3 residues: CASSLPTQETQYF. CDR3 coding DNA: TGTGCCAGCAGTCTACCAACACAAGAGACCCAGTACTTC. The gene calls are TRBV28 and TRBJ2-5; D is ambiguous. This CDR3 spans 13 amino acids. From germline, CDR1 is MDHEN and CDR2 SYDVKM. The V and J ends lost 5 bases and 2 bases respectively, with 9 bases between them.